This TCR beta chain derives from a study of early stage breast cancer tumors. Study-wide background: Among around 12 ER+/PR+/HER2- tumors, eight were ductal, four lobular. General study points: Compared with adjacent normal breast, tumors showed 2 to 2.5-fold denser, more clonal T cells.

The CDR3 is 12 residues long. CDR1 is KGHSH and CDR2 is LQKENI in the germline V gene. Trimming removed 6 bases from V and 6 bases from J, with 11 bases in between. Each sample had two DNA replicates, 0.5 ug blood or around 1.5 ug tissue. Libraries were prepared by immunoSEQ multiplex PCR; TCRdb keeps only in-frame clonotypes and omits some of them. Counted here are 45,000 to 60,000 clones, about 89% occurring once; the ten biggest clones make up less than 5%. A note on this clone: Its target is unknown.

Sequencing used blood. This chain uses TRBV18 with TRBJ1-1, with D perhaps TRBD1 (5 bases). The sequence came from a person aged 70 to 80 with breast cancer. The CDR3: CASSRDSSEAFF. DNA of the CDR3: TGTGCCAGCTCCCGTGACAGTTCTGAAGCTTTCTTT.